The clone carrying this TCR beta chain was seen just once. The data stem from a study of blood T cell repertoires in COVID-19. Study overall: Samples came from the United States, Italy and Spain, spanning acute and convalescent COVID-19. PBMCs, B-cell-depleted T cells, or T cells were the source of the cDNA or gDNA that made up the material.

Deletions cut 0 bases from V and 4 bases from J, with 10 bases between. The CDR3 has 14 amino acids. Germline V gene data show CDR1 as LGHNA and CDR2 as YSLEER. Cohort allocation depended upon clinical history that participants reported. Original handling: Using reference gene primer amplification, nucleated cell counts were estimated. Only in-frame clones appear in the TCRdb table, and some are missing; sequencing was by immunoSEQ multiplex PCR. Clone size and V and J calls were adopted from that table, with D and trimming inferred from the DNA. The sample includes roughly 200,000 clones, about nine tenths of them seen just once.

The V gene is TRBV4-3, the J gene TRBJ2-7, with a possible D match to TRBD2 (6 bases). The sequenced material came from PBMCs or T cells enriched from blood (not recorded which). The sequence derives from a woman aged 40 to 55 with acute COVID-19. The CDR3, as DNA: TGCGCCAGCAGCCAAGATGAGGGGACTTACGAGCAGTACTTC. Its translation: CASSQDEGTYEQYF.